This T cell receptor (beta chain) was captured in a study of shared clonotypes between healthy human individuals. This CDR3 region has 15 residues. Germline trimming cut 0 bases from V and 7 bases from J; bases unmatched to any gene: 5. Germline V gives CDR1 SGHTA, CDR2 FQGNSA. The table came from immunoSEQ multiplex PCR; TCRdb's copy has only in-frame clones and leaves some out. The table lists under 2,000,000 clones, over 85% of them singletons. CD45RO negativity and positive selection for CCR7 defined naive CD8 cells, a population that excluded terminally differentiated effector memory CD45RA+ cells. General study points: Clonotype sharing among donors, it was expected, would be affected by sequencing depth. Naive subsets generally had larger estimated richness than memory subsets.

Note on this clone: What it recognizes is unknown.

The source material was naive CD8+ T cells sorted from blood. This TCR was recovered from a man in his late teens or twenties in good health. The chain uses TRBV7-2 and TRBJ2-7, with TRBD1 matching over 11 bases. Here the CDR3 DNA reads TGTGCCAGCAGCTTAGCCGGGACAGGGGGTCTGGAGCAGTACTTC. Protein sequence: CASSLAGTGGLEQYF.